This T cell receptor beta chain was identified in a study of T cells after posttransplantation cyclophosphamide. This clone has ten or more counts. The CDR3 loop spans 16 amino acids. CDR1 and CDR2 from the germline V gene are SNHLY and FYNNEI. With 0 bases removed from V and 4 bases from J, the gap between germline ends came to 15 bases. Here immunoSEQ multiplex PCR was the method, and the copy in TCRdb shows in-frame clones only, minus some. The sample is made up of over 6,500 clones, none counted only once. Busulfan-fludarabine conditioning, marrow transplant, and cyclophosphamide on days +3 and +4 were administered.

The genes are TRBV2 and TRBJ2-5, with D perhaps TRBD2 (6 bases). The source was PBMCs, collected after allogeneic stem cell transplant with posttransplant cyclophosphamide. The receptor's source is a male patient between 50 and 60 years old who received an allogeneic stem cell transplant from an unrelated donor, was CMV-positive, and had acute GVHD only. Some T cells may be provided by the graft donor. The CDR3, as DNA: TGTGCCAGCAGTGAAGCTCGGGGACTGGGGCGAGAGACCCAGTACTTC. It translates to CASSEARGLGRETQYF.